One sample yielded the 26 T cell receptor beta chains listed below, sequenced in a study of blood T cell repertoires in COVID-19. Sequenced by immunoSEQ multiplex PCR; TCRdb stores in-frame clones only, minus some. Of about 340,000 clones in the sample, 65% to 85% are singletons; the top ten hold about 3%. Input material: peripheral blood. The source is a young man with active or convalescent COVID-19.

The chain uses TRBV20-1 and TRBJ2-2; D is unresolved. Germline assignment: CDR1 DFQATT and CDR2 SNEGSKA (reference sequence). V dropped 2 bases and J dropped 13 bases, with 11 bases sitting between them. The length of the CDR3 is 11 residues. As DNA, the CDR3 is TGCAGTGCTAGATATGGCGGTTGGCTGTTTTTT. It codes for CSARYGGWLFF.

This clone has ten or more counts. The CDR3 region is CAWSVISRGQETQYF. In nucleotides, the CDR3 is TGTGCCTGGAGTGTAATTTCAAGGGGACAAGAGACCCAGTACTTC. The chain employs TRBV30 and TRBJ2-5; D might be TRBD1 (5 bases). Trimming cost V 0 bases and J 2 bases, with 13 bases left between them. Germline V lookup: CDR1 GTSNPN, CDR2 SVGIG (reference sequence). The CDR3 is 15 residues long.

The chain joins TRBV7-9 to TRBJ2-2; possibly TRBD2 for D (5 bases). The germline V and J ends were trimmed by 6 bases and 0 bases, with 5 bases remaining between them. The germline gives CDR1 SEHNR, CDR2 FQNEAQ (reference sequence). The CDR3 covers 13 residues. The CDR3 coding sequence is TGTGCCAGCAGGAGGGCGAACACCGGGGAGCTGTTTTTT. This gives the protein CASRRANTGELFF. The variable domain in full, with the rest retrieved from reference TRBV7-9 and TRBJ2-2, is DTGVSQNPRHKITKRGQNVTFRCDPISEHNRLYWYRQTLGQGPEFLTYFQNEAQLEKSRLLSDRFSAERPKGSFSTLEIQRTEQGDSAMYLCASRRANTGELFFGEGSRLTVL.

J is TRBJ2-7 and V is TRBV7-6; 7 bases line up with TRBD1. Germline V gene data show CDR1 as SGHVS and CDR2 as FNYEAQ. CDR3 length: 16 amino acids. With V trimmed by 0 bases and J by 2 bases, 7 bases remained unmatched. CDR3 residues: CASSLATGVGTYEQYF. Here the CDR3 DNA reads TGTGCCAGCAGCTTAGCAACAGGGGTGGGGACCTACGAGCAGTACTTC.

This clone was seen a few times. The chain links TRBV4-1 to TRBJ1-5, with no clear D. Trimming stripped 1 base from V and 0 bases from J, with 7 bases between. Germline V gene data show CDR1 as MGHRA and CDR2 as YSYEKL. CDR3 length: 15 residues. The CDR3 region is CASSQGVLSNQPQHF. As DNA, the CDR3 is TGCGCCAGCAGCCAAGGAGTGCTTAGCAATCAGCCCCAGCATTTT.

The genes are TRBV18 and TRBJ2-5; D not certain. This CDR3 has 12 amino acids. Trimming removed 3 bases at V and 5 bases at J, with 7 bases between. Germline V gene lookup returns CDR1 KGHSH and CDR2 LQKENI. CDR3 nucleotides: TGTGCCAGCTCACCGGGCCGGGAGACCCAGTACTTC. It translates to CASSPGRETQYF. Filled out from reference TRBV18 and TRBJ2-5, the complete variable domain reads NAGVMQNPRHLVRRRGQEARLRCSPMKGHSHVYWYRQLPEEGLKFMVYLQKENIIDESGMPKERFSAEFPKEGPSILRIQQVVRGDSAAYFCASSPGRETQYFGPGTRLLVL.

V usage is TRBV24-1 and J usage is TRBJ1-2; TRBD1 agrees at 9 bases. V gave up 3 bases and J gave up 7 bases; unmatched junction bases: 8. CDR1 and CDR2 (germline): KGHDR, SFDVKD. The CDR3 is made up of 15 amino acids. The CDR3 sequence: CATSDPGQGLLGYTF. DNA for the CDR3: TGTGCCACCAGTGATCCCGGACAGGGGTTGCTTGGCTACACCTTC.

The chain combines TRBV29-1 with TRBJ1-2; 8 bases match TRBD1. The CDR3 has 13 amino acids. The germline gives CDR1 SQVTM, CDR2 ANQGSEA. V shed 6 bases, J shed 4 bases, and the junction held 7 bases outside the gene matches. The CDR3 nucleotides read TGCAGCGTAGGACAGGGAGGCTCCTATGGCTACACCTTC. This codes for CSVGQGGSYGYTF.

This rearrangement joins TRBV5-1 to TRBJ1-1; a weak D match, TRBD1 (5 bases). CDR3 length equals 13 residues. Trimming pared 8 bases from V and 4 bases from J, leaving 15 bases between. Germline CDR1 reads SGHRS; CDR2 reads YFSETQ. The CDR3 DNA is TGCGCCAGTAATGCGGGGCAGCGCACTGAAGCTTTCTTT. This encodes CASNAGQRTEAFF.

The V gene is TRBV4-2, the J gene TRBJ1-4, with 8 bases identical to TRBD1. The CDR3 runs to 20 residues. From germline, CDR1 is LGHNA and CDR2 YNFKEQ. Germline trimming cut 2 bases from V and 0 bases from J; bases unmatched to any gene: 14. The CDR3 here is CASSQLNTGTGPATNEKLFF. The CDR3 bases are TGTGCCAGCAGCCAACTAAATACCGGGACAGGCCCTGCAACTAATGAAAAACTGTTTTTT.

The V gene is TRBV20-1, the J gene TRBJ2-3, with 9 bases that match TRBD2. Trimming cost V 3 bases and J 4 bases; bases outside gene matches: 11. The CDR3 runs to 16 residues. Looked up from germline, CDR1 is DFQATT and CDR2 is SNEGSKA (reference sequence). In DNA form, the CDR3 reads TGCAGTGCTAGTTCCTGGACTAGCGACGGGGCAGATACGCAGTATTTT. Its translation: CSASSWTSDGADTQYF.

For the CDR3, the DNA is TGTGCCAGTAGTATCAGTCGGGCGGGGAACTATGGCTACACCTTC. Its protein is CASSISRAGNYGYTF. The chain joins TRBV19 to TRBJ1-2, with D uncertain. This CDR3 region has 15 residues. Per the germline V gene, CDR1 is LNHDA and CDR2 is SQIVND (reference sequence). V was clipped by 3 bases and J by 2 bases, with 13 bases between them.

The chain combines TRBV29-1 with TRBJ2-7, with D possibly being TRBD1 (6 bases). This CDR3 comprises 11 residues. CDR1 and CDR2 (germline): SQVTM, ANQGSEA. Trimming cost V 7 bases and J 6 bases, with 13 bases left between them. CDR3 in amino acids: CSAFKGGEQYF. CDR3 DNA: TGCAGCGCCTTTAAAGGGGGCGAGCAGTACTTC.

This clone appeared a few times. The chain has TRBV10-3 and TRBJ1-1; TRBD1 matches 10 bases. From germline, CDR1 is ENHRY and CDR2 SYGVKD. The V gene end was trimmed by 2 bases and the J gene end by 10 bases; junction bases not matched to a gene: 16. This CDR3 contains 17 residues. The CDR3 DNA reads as TGTGCCATCAGTGAGGAGACAGGGGGCGGTGGGACCAAGGGAGCTTTCTTT. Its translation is CAISEETGGGGTKGAFF.

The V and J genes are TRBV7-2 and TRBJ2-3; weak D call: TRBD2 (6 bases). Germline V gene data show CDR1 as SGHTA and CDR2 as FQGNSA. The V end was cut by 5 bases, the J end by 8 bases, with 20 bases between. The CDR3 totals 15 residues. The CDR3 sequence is CASSPGTVGRGTQYF. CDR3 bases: TGTGCCAGCAGCCCCGGGACGGTCGGGCGGGGTACGCAGTATTTT.

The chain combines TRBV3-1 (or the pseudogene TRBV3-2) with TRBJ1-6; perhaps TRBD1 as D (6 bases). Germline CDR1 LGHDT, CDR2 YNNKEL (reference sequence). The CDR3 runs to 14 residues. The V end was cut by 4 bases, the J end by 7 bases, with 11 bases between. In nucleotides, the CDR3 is TGTGCCAGCAGCCCCCGGGACACCAATTCACCCCTCCACTTT. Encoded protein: CASSPRDTNSPLHF.

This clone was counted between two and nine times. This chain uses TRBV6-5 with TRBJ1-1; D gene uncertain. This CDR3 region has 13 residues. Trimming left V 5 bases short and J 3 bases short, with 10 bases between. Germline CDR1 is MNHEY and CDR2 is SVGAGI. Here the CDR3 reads CASSPRVDTEAFF. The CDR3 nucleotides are TGTGCCAGCAGTCCGAGGGTAGACACTGAAGCTTTCTTT.

The CDR3 loop reads CASSPPASGDEQYF. CDR3 DNA: TGTGCCAGCAGCCCGCCGGCTAGCGGGGACGAGCAGTACTTC. The rearrangement joins TRBV7-2 to TRBJ2-7, with 9 nucleotides matching TRBD2. Germline V lookup: CDR1 SGHTA, CDR2 FQGNSA. V lost 5 bases to trimming and J lost 5 bases; unmatched junction nucleotides: 7. CDR3 length equals 14 residues.

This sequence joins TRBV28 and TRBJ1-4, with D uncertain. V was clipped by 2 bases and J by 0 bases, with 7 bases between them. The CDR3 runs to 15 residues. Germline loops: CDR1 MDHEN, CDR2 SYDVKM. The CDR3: CASSLAGATNEKLFF. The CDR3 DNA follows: TGTGCCAGCAGTTTAGCGGGAGCAACTAATGAAAAACTGTTTTTT.

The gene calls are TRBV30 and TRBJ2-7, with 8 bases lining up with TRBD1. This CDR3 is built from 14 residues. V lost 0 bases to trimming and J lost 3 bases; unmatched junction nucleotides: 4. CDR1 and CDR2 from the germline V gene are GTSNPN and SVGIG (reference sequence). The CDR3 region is CAWSVPGQGYEQYF. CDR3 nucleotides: TGTGCCTGGAGTGTACCCGGACAGGGCTACGAGCAGTACTTC.

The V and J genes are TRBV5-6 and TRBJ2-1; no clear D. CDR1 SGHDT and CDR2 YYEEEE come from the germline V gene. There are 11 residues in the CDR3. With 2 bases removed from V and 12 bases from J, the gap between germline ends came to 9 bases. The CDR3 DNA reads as TGTGCCAGCAGCTTCGGAGCAGCGCAGTTCTTC. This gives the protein CASSFGAAQFF.

The CDR3 DNA follows: TGTGCCAGCAGTCGCCGGGGGGAAGCTGGAAACACCATATATTTT. Its protein product is CASSRRGEAGNTIYF. The chain employs TRBV6-5 and TRBJ1-3; maybe TRBD1 (5 bases). Trimming stripped 5 bases from V and 2 bases from J, with 13 bases between. The CDR3 loop spans 15 amino acids. Germline V lookup: CDR1 MNHEY, CDR2 SVGAGI.

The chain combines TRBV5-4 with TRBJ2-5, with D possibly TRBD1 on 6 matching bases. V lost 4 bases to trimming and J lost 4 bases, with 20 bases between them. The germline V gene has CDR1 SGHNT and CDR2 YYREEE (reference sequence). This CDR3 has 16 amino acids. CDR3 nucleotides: TGTGCCAGCAGCGCCCAGGCCAAACAGGGAAGAGAGACCCAGTACTTC. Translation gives CASSAQAKQGRETQYF.

CDR3 coding DNA: TGCGCCAGCTCCCAACAGGGGGGGAATGGCTACACCTTC. It codes for CASSQQGGNGYTF. The chain couples TRBV5-1 to TRBJ1-2, with TRBD1 matching over 8 bases. The V segment lost 7 bases and the J segment 6 bases; nucleotides outside the gene matches: 8. The CDR3 spans 13 residues. The germline V gene encodes CDR1 SGHRS and CDR2 YFSETQ.

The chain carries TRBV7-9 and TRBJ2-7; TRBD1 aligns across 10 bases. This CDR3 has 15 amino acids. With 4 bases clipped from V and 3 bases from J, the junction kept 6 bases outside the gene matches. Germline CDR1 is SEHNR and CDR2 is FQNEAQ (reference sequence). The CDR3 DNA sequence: TGTGCCAGCAGCTCTAAGGGACAGGGGAGCTACGAGCAGTACTTC. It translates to CASSSKGQGSYEQYF.

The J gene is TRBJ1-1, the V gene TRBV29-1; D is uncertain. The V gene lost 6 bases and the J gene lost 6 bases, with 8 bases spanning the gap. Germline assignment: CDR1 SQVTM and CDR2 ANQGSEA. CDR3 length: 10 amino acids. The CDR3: CSVRVPEAFF. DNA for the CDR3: TGCAGCGTGAGGGTCCCTGAAGCTTTCTTT.